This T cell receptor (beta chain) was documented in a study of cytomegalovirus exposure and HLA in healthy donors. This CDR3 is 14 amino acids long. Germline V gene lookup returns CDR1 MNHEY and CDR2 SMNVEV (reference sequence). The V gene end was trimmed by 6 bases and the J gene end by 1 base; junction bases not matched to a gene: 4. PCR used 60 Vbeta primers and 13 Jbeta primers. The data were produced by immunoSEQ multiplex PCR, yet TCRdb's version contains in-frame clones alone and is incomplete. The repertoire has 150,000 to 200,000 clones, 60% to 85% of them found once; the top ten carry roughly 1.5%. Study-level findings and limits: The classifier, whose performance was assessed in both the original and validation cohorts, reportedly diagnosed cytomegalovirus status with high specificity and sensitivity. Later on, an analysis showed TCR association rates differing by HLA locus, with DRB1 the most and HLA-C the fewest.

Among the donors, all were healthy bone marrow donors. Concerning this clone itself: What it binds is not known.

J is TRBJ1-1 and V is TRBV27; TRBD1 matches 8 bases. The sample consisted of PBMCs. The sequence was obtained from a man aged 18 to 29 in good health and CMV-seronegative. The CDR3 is CASSTDRANTEAFF. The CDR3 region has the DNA TGTGCCAGCAGCACGGACAGGGCGAACACTGAAGCTTTCTTT.